Presented here are 15 T cell receptor beta chains from one specimen sequenced in a study of cytomegalovirus exposure and HLA in healthy donors (dated 2017 in TCRdb). Libraries were made using the immunoSEQ multiplex PCR assay. The multiplex PCR relied on a mix of 60 forward primers for TCR Vbeta segments and 13 reverse primers for TCR Jbeta segments. TCRdb retrieved this table from immuneACCESS and kept in-frame rearrangements only. Not all clones are present; in checked studies, unresolved V genes account for under half, and no reason is known for the remainder. The sample table lists 100,000 to 150,000 clones, approximately 79% of them with a count of one. Jointly, the top ten make up 0.95% to 1.4% of the sample. Sequencing input: PBMCs. The receptors come from a male donor in good health and CMV-seronegative.

A word on this clone: Germline and junction disagree at one end, which may indicate a read error. This chain links TRBV7-9 with TRBJ2-1, with D hard to call. The length of the CDR3 is 13 residues. Looked up from germline, CDR1 is SEHNR and CDR2 is FQNEAQ (reference sequence). The CDR3 here is CSSSSPYNSEQFF. The CDR3 nucleotides are TGTTCCAGCAGCTCACCATACAACAGTGAGCAGTTCTTC. The whole variable domain, remainder taken from reference TRBV7-9 and TRBJ2-1, is DTGVSQNPRHKITKRGQNVTFRCDPISEHNRLYWYRQTLGQGPEFLTYFQNEAQLEKSRLLSDRFSAERPKGSFSTLEIQRTEQGDSAMYLCSSSSPYNSEQFFGPGTRLTVL.

J is TRBJ2-3 and V is TRBV7-3; 8 bases fit TRBD1. The V segment lost 2 bases and the J segment 5 bases; nucleotides outside the gene matches: 6. The CDR3 extends over 15 amino acids. From germline, CDR1 is SGHTA and CDR2 FQGTGA. The CDR3 protein is CASSLGSGGIDTQYF. For the CDR3, the DNA is TGTGCCAGCAGCTTAGGCTCAGGGGGCATAGATACGCAGTATTTT.

This chain joins TRBV27 and TRBJ2-1, with 7 bases fitting TRBD2. Trimming cost V 0 bases and J 0 bases; bases outside gene matches: 2. There are 16 residues in the CDR3. Germline values: CDR1 MNHEY, CDR2 SMNVEV (reference sequence). In DNA form, the CDR3 reads TGTGCCAGCAGTTTATCGGGGGGGAGCTCCTACAATGAGCAGTTCTTC. It specifies CASSLSGGSSYNEQFF.

This clone was detected a few times. The V and J genes are TRBV2 and TRBJ1-1; 7 nucleotides match TRBD1. V shed 10 bases, J shed 2 bases, and the junction held 10 bases outside the gene matches. This CDR3 contains 14 residues. The germline gives CDR1 SNHLY, CDR2 FYNNEI. The CDR3 nucleotides read TGTGCCATTGGGAGAGGGGGCCTTAACACTGAAGCTTTCTTT. This gives the protein CAIGRGGLNTEAFF.

In nucleotides, the CDR3 is TGTGCCACCAGCGCCCGGCCCGGCGGGGACACCGGGGAGCTGTTTTTT. It translates to CATSARPGGDTGELFF. The chain couples TRBV15 to TRBJ2-2, with TRBD2 as a possible D gene (6 bases). The CDR3 covers 16 residues. Germline V gives CDR1 LNHNV, CDR2 YYDKDF (reference sequence). V lost 5 bases and J lost 3, with 16 bases in between.

The chain couples TRBV7-2 to TRBJ2-1, with TRBD1 as a possible D gene (5 bases). Germline V gene sequence: CDR1 SGHTA, CDR2 FQGNSA. Trimming took off 2 bases at V and 8 bases at J, with 19 bases between the two ends. The CDR3 is 16 residues long. Written as DNA, the CDR3 is TGTGCCAGCAGCTTAAGGTTCCGGCAGGGCGTAGATGAGCAGTTCTTC. It is translated as CASSLRFRQGVDEQFF.

V is TRBV5-1 and J is TRBJ2-6, with TRBD1 matching over 9 bases. The CDR3 covers 19 residues. The ends lost 4 bases at V and 2 bases at J; junction bases unmatched: 13. Looked up from germline, CDR1 is SGHRS and CDR2 is YFSETQ. CDR3 region: CASSLFGDRVAPGANVLTF. CDR3 coding DNA: TGCGCCAGCAGCCTCTTTGGGGACAGGGTAGCGCCTGGGGCCAACGTCCTGACTTTC. Full variable domain (rest looked up from reference TRBV5-1 and TRBJ2-6): KAGVTQTPRYLIKTRGQQVTLSCSPISGHRSVSWYQQTPGQGLQFLFEYFSETQRNKGNFPGRFSGRQFSNSRSEMNVSTLELGDSALYLCASSLFGDRVAPGANVLTFGAGSRLTVL.

This rearrangement joins TRBV7-9 to TRBJ1-1; perhaps TRBD1 as D (6 bases). CDR1 is SEHNR and CDR2 is FQNEAQ in the germline V gene (reference sequence). The CDR3 is 12 amino acids. Trimming cost V 4 bases and J 7 bases, with 10 bases left between them. The CDR3 spells CASSSQGFEAFF. In nucleotides, the CDR3 is TGTGCCAGCAGCTCTCAGGGGTTTGAAGCTTTCTTT.

V usage is TRBV4-3 and J usage is TRBJ1-2, with a possible D match to TRBD1 (5 bases). The V gene lost 3 bases and the J gene lost 6 bases, with 17 bases spanning the gap. This CDR3 is 15 amino acids long. The germline gives CDR1 LGHNA, CDR2 YSLEER. The chain's CDR3 is CASSQMLGGEDGYTF. CDR3 in DNA: TGCGCCAGCAGCCAGATGCTAGGAGGGGAGGATGGCTACACCTTC.

The chain recombines TRBV27 with TRBJ2-7, with TRBD2 as a possible D gene (7 bases). CDR3 length: 17 residues. Germline lookup yields CDR1 MNHEY and CDR2 SMNVEV (reference sequence). The V end lost 2 bases, the J end lost 2 bases, and 19 bases lay between the germline ends. In DNA form, the CDR3 reads TGTGCCAGCAGTTTAAGGGGGAGGGGGGGGATTACCTACGAGCAGTACTTC. Translation: CASSLRGRGGITYEQYF.

The chain employs TRBV5-6 and TRBJ2-2; 10 bases are a match to TRBD1. The CDR3 sequence is 15 residues long. Germline values: CDR1 SGHDT, CDR2 YYEEEE. Trimming at V came to 4 bases and at J to 3 bases, leaving 3 bases not matched to a gene. For the CDR3, the DNA is TGTGCCAGCAGCCTTGGACAGGGGGACACCGGGGAGCTGTTTTTT. Residues: CASSLGQGDTGELFF.

V is TRBV5-6 and J is TRBJ1-6; 10 nucleotides match TRBD1. Germline assignment: CDR1 SGHDT and CDR2 YYEEEE. The CDR3 sequence is 16 residues long. Trimming at V came to 4 bases and at J to 4 bases, leaving 5 bases not matched to a gene. The CDR3 loop reads CASSRTGGYYNSPLHF. DNA for the CDR3: TGTGCCAGCAGCCGGACAGGGGGATATTATAATTCACCCCTCCACTTT. The full variable domain, with the rest looked up from reference TRBV5-6 and TRBJ1-6, is DAGVTQSPTHLIKTRGQQVTLRCSPKSGHDTVSWYQQALGQGPQFIFQYYEEEERQRGNFPDRFSGHQFPNYSSELNVNALLLGDSALYLCASSRTGGYYNSPLHFGNGTRLTVT.

The chain recombines TRBV27 with TRBJ1-5; 9 bases are shared with TRBD1. The germline V gene has CDR1 MNHEY and CDR2 SMNVEV (reference sequence). The CDR3 is 13 amino acids. The junction had 0 bases not matched to a gene; V was cut back by 5 bases and J by 4 bases. The CDR3 DNA follows: TGTGCCAGCAGTGACAGGGGGAATCAGCCCCAGCATTTT. Protein: CASSDRGNQPQHF.

This chain connects TRBV5-6 to TRBJ2-7; 8 bases are shared with TRBD2. This CDR3 region has 17 residues. Germline loops: CDR1 SGHDT, CDR2 YYEEEE. Trimming at V came to 0 bases and at J to 6 bases, leaving 14 bases not matched to a gene. The chain's CDR3 is CASSLARGERGSPEQYF. In nucleotides, the CDR3 is TGTGCCAGCAGCTTGGCCCGGGGGGAGCGGGGGTCACCCGAGCAGTACTTC.

As for this clone: The junction departs from the called germline gene at one end, perhaps through a read error. Additional DNA sequences in this sample encode the identical CDR3. V gene TRBV6-5 combines with J gene TRBJ2-5; 7 nucleotides line up with TRBD1. This CDR3 region has 14 residues. Germline CDR1 and CDR2: MNHEY and SVGAGI. In DNA, the CDR3 is TGCGCCAGCAGTGAGACAGGGAGCCAAGAGACCCAGTACTTC. Translation: CASSETGSQETQYF.